These T cell receptor beta chains were read from a single sample in a study of control samples from healthy donors and cancer patients. The assay was immunoSEQ multiplex PCR, and TCRdb's table has in-frame clones only and misses some. The table lists 120,000 to 150,000 clones, roughly 93% of them singletons, with 5.8% in the top ten. The sequenced sample consisted of blood. Source of these receptors: a man aged 18 to 30 in good health. The conserved cysteine and the conserved F or W are not part of the CDR3 here. Each record gives: V gene, J gene, CDR3 protein.

TRBV7-9	TRBJ2-3	ASSPTSGGDTDTQY
TRBV6-5	TRBJ1-1	ASTSIFESF
TRBV2	TRBJ1-5	ASSEMRGRGQPQH
TRBV27	TRBJ2-5	ASRGQETQY
TRBV30	TRBJ2-7	AWSATSGDTYEQY
TRBV6-5	TRBJ1-4	ASSYSRQGREKLF
TRBV4-3	TRBJ2-7	ASSQDGGRLYEQY
TRBV11-3	TRBJ1-1	ASSSDRTGDTEAF
TRBV12-3/TRBV12-4	TRBJ2-7	ASSLASTYEQY
TRBV6-6	TRBJ1-1	ASTKDRVDTEAF
TRBV30	TRBJ1-1	AWMRGMITEAF
TRBV5-6	TRBJ2-1	ASSFDLNEQF
TRBV13	TRBJ1-4	ASSFGRFLNEKLF
TRBV2	TRBJ1-1	ASRKGQDHTEAF
TRBV7-9	TRBJ2-7	ASSTLTGTDSYEQY
TRBV7-9	TRBJ1-1	ASSPPGQGPNTEAF
TRBV6-6	TRBJ2-3	ASSPGLAGGGGVDTQY
TRBV28	TRBJ1-5	ASSFLTGLREISNQPQH
TRBV11-3	TRBJ2-2	ASSLTAPGELF
TRBV30	TRBJ2-7	AWGQGFPGDEQY
TRBV27	TRBJ1-5	ATQARTGENNQPQH
TRBV19	TRBJ1-1	ASSIGSTEAF